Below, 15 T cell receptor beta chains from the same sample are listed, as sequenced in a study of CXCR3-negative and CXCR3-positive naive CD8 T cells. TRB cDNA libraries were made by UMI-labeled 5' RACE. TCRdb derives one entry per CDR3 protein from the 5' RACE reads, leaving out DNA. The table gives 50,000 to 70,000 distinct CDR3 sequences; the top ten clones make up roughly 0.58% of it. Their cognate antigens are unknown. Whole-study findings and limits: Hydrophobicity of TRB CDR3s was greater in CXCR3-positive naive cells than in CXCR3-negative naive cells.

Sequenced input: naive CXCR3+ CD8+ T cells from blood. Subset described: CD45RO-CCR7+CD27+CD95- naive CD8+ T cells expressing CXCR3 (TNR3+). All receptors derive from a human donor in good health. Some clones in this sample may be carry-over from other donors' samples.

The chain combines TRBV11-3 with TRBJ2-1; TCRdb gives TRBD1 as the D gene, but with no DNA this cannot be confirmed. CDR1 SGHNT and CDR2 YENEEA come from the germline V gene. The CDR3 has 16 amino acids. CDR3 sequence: CASSSPTTGGHNEQFF.

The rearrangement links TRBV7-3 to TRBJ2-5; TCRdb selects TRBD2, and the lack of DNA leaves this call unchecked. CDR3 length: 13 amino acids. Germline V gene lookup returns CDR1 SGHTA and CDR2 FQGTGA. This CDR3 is CASSATGAETQYF.

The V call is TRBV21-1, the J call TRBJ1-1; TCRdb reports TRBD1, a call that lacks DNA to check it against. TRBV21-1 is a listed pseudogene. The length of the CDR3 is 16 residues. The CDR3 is CASSIRKDRGDTEAFF.

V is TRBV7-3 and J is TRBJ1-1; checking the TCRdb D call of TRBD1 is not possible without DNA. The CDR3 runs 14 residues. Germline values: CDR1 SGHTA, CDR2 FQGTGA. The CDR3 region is CASSPSLGGTEAFF. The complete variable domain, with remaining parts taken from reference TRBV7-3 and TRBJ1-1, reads GAGVSQTPSNKVTEKGKYVELRCDPISGHTALYWYRQSLGQGPEFLIYFQGTGAADDSGLPNDRFFAVRPEGSVSTLKIQRTERGDSAVYLCASSPSLGGTEAFFGQGTRLTVV.

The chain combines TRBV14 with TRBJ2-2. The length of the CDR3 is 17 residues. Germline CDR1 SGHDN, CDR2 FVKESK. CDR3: CASSQDLLTSLTGELFF.

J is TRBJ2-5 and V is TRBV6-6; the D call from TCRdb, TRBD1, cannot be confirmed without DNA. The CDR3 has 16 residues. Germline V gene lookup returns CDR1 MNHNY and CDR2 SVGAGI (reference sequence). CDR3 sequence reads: CASSYLGTATKETQYF.

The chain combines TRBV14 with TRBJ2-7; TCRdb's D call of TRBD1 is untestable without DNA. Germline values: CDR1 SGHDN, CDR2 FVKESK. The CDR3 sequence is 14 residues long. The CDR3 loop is CASSGPRGHYEQYF.

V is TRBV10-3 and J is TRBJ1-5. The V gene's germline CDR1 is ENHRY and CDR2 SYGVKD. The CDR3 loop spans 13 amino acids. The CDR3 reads CAISVTADQPQHF.

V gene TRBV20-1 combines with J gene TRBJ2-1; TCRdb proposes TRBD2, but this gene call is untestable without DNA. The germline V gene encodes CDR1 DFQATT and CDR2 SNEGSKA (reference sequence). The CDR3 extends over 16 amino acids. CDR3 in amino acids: CSARSPTPSSLNEQFF.

The CDR3 protein is CATSSGRVYEQYF. This chain joins TRBV15 and TRBJ2-7. Germline V gene lookup returns CDR1 LNHNV and CDR2 YYDKDF (reference sequence). The CDR3 consists of 13 residues.

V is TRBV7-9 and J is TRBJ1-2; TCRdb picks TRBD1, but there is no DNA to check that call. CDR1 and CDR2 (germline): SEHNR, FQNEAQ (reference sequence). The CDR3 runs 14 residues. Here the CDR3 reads CASSHGTEDYGYTF.

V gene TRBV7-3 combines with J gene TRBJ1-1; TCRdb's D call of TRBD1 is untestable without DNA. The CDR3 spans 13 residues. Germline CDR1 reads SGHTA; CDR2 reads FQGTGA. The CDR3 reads CASSRTGGTEAFF.

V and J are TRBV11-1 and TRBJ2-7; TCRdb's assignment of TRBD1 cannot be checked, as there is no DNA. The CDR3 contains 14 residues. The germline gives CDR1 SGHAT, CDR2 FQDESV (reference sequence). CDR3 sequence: CASSFQGSSYEQYF.

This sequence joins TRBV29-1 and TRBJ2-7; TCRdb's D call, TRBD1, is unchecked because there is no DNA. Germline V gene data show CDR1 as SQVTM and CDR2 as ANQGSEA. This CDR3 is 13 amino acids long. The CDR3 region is CSVLPGTDYEQYF.

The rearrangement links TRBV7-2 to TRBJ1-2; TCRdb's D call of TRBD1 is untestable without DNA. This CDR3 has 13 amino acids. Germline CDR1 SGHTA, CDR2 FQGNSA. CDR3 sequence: CASSSQGERGYTF.